Reported below is one T cell receptor (beta chain). The data derive from a study of cytomegalovirus exposure and HLA in healthy donors. Assay used: immunoSEQ multiplex PCR; TCRdb lists only in-frame clones, some missing. The sample gives 150,000 to 170,000 clones, approximately 86% of which show up once; around 22% is in the top ten. CDR1 is LNHDA, CDR2 SQIVND, per germline (reference sequence). V dropped 3 bases and J dropped 6; count of bases not matched to a gene: 4. CDR3 length: 15 residues. The receptor's source is a young man in good health and CMV-seropositive. Sequencing was carried out using PBMCs. This chain joins TRBV19 and TRBJ2-1, with 11 bases fitting TRBD1. The chain's CDR3 is CASSMGGTGGNEQFF. The CDR3 region has the DNA TGTGCCAGTAGTATGGGAGGGACAGGGGGCAATGAGCAGTTCTTC.